Listed below are T cell receptor beta chains from one sample, sequenced in a study of response to subunit inactivated influenza vaccine. Using its own MiXCR run on the RT-PCR reads, TCRdb lists one record per CDR3 protein. The table records hundreds of thousands of distinct CDR3 sequences, approximately 12% of them present only once. The sample in question was PBMCs from blood, obtained on the day of vaccination. The receptors here all came from a man in his fifties or sixties who received an inactivated influenza vaccine. Each CDR3 is given with its conserved first and last residue. The order of the fields is J gene, V gene, D gene, clone size, CDR3 protein, CDR3 DNA. D genes are given only for firm matches. For some rows the clone size is stated as once, few or many, or as a class when expanded; others skip it.

j_gene: TRBJ2-7
v_gene: TRBV20-1
d_gene: NA
abundance: NA
CDR3aa: CSARAHLEQYF
CDR3nt: TGCAGTGCTAGAGCTCATCTCGAGCAGTACTTC

j_gene: TRBJ1-5
v_gene: TRBV6-2/TRBV6-3
d_gene: NA
abundance: NA
CDR3aa: CASSWRQSNQPQHF
CDR3nt: TGTGCCAGCAGTTGGCGACAGAGCAATCAGCCCCAGCATTTT

j_gene: TRBJ2-3
v_gene: TRBV12-3/TRBV12-4
d_gene: TRBD2
abundance: NA
CDR3aa: CAGSFSAGGPDTQYF
CDR3nt: TGTGCCGGCAGTTTTTCGGCGGGAGGTCCAGATACGCAGTATTTT

j_gene: TRBJ1-5
v_gene: TRBV7-2
d_gene: NA
abundance: many
CDR3aa: CASSFWGRNQPQHF
CDR3nt: TGTGCCAGCAGCTTTTGGGGTCGCAATCAGCCCCAGCATTTT

j_gene: TRBJ2-3
v_gene: TRBV12-3/TRBV12-4
d_gene: TRBD1
abundance: NA
CDR3aa: CASSPTGVLTDTQYF
CDR3nt: TGTGCCAGCAGCCCGACAGGGGTCCTCACAGATACGCAGTATTTT

j_gene: TRBJ2-3
v_gene: TRBV7-9
d_gene: TRBD2
abundance: NA
CDR3aa: CASSFYGTSGTDTQYF
CDR3nt: TGTGCCAGCAGCTTCTACGGGACTAGCGGCACAGATACGCAGTATTTT

j_gene: TRBJ2-1
v_gene: TRBV28
d_gene: TRBD1
abundance: many
CDR3aa: CASSPQGAYNEQFF
CDR3nt: TGTGCCAGCAGTCCACAGGGGGCTTACAATGAGCAGTTCTTC

j_gene: TRBJ2-7
v_gene: TRBV4-2
d_gene: NA
abundance: few
CDR3aa: CASSPVGALYEQYF
CDR3nt: TGTGCCAGCAGCCCGGTTGGAGCCCTCTACGAGCAGTACTTC

j_gene: TRBJ2-5
v_gene: TRBV7-9
d_gene: NA
abundance: few
CDR3aa: CASSLDATGGETQYF
CDR3nt: TGTGCCAGCAGCTTAGACGCTACTGGGGGAGAGACCCAGTACTTC

j_gene: TRBJ2-3
v_gene: TRBV29-1
d_gene: TRBD1
abundance: few
CDR3aa: CSVVGTASSTDTQYF
CDR3nt: TGCAGCGTCGTAGGGACAGCGTCTAGCACAGATACGCAGTATTTT

j_gene: TRBJ1-5
v_gene: TRBV20-1
d_gene: NA
abundance: many
CDR3aa: CSARVGTNSQPQHF
CDR3nt: TGCAGTGCTAGAGTGGGGACAAACTCTCAGCCCCAGCATTTT

j_gene: TRBJ2-5
v_gene: TRBV25-1
d_gene: NA
abundance: NA
CDR3aa: CASSELTGLGVQETQYF
CDR3nt: TGTGCCAGCAGTGAACTGACAGGACTAGGGGTTCAAGAGACCCAGTACTTC

j_gene: TRBJ2-5
v_gene: TRBV20-1
d_gene: TRBD2
abundance: NA
CDR3aa: CSARGTSGGPQETQYF
CDR3nt: TGCAGTGCTAGGGGGACTAGCGGGGGCCCTCAGGAGACCCAGTACTTC

j_gene: TRBJ2-2
v_gene: TRBV6-1
d_gene: TRBD2
abundance: few
CDR3aa: CASSTTSGSTGELFF
CDR3nt: TGTGCCAGCAGTACCACTAGCGGGAGCACCGGGGAGCTGTTTTTT

j_gene: TRBJ2-5
v_gene: TRBV12-3/TRBV12-4
d_gene: NA
abundance: few
CDR3aa: CASTQVVTETQYF
CDR3nt: TGTGCCAGCACCCAGGTGGTCACGGAGACCCAGTACTTC

j_gene: TRBJ2-5
v_gene: TRBV6-1
d_gene: NA
abundance: NA
CDR3aa: CASRSTIWETQYF
CDR3nt: TGTGCCAGCAGGAGCACGATTTGGGAGACCCAGTACTTC

j_gene: TRBJ1-3
v_gene: TRBV7-2
d_gene: NA
abundance: NA
CDR3aa: CASSLDTNTIYF
CDR3nt: TGTGCCAGCAGCTTAGACACCAACACCATATATTTT

j_gene: TRBJ2-7
v_gene: TRBV20-1
d_gene: TRBD1
abundance: few
CDR3aa: CSAGDRLYEQYF
CDR3nt: TGCAGTGCTGGGGACAGATTATACGAGCAGTACTTC

j_gene: TRBJ2-7
v_gene: TRBV20-1
d_gene: NA
abundance: once
CDR3aa: CSARKGQATYEQYF
CDR3nt: TGCAGTGCTCGCAAAGGGCAGGCGACCTACGAGCAGTACTTC

j_gene: TRBJ2-1
v_gene: TRBV11-2
d_gene: TRBD1
abundance: many
CDR3aa: CASSSTGYNEQFF
CDR3nt: TGTGCCAGCAGCTCGACAGGGTACAATGAGCAGTTCTTC

j_gene: TRBJ2-7
v_gene: TRBV11-2
d_gene: NA
abundance: many
CDR3aa: CASSLGPGGPYEQYF
CDR3nt: TGTGCCAGCAGCTTAGGGCCCGGGGGGCCCTACGAGCAGTACTTC

j_gene: TRBJ1-2
v_gene: TRBV4-3
d_gene: TRBD1
abundance: NA
CDR3aa: CASSQDRGTGGAYGYTF
CDR3nt: TGCGCCAGCAGCCAAGATCGAGGGACAGGGGGCGCCTATGGCTACACCTTC

j_gene: TRBJ2-3
v_gene: TRBV12-3/TRBV12-4
d_gene: TRBD2
abundance: NA
CDR3aa: CASSLGGGTSTDTQYF
CDR3nt: TGTGCCAGCAGTTTGGGGGGGGGTACTAGCACAGATACGCAGTATTTT

j_gene: TRBJ2-7
v_gene: TRBV18
d_gene: TRBD2
abundance: few
CDR3aa: CASSTLGTSGVSGMRDYEQYF
CDR3nt: TGTGCCAGCTCAACGCTCGGGACTAGCGGGGTGTCTGGGATGAGAGACTACGAGCAGTACTTC

j_gene: TRBJ1-1
v_gene: TRBV7-9
d_gene: NA
abundance: NA
CDR3aa: CASTPGRENTEAFF
CDR3nt: TGTGCCAGTACTCCCGGACGGGAGAACACTGAAGCTTTCTTT

j_gene: TRBJ2-3
v_gene: TRBV28
d_gene: TRBD1
abundance: few
CDR3aa: CASSLDRGIADTQYF
CDR3nt: TGTGCCAGCAGCCTTGACAGGGGTATCGCAGATACGCAGTATTTT

j_gene: TRBJ2-3
v_gene: TRBV7-2
d_gene: NA
abundance: few
CDR3aa: CASSLAIRFADTQYF
CDR3nt: TGTGCCAGCAGCTTAGCGATCCGATTCGCAGATACGCAGTATTTT

j_gene: TRBJ1-6
v_gene: TRBV4-1
d_gene: NA
abundance: few
CDR3aa: CASSQDIARYSYNSPLHF
CDR3nt: TGCGCCAGCAGCCAAGATATTGCGAGATACTCCTATAATTCACCCCTCCACTTT

j_gene: TRBJ2-3
v_gene: TRBV7-2
d_gene: NA
abundance: NA
CDR3aa: CASSIRDPDTQYF
CDR3nt: TGTGCCAGCAGCATCAGGGATCCAGATACGCAGTATTTT

j_gene: TRBJ1-1
v_gene: TRBV20-1
d_gene: TRBD1
abundance: NA
CDR3aa: CSARTSGQGATEAFF
CDR3nt: TGCAGTGCTAGGACAAGTGGACAGGGCGCCACTGAAGCTTTCTTT

j_gene: TRBJ2-4
v_gene: TRBV4-2
d_gene: TRBD2
abundance: NA
CDR3aa: CASSQDHPGLAGDLAKNIQYF
CDR3nt: TGTGCCAGCAGCCAAGATCATCCAGGACTAGCGGGAGACCTAGCCAAAAACATTCAGTACTTC

j_gene: TRBJ2-7
v_gene: TRBV2
d_gene: NA
abundance: many
CDR3aa: CASFVAPYEQYF
CDR3nt: TGTGCCAGCTTCGTGGCGCCCTACGAGCAGTACTTC

j_gene: TRBJ2-1
v_gene: TRBV6-1
d_gene: TRBD2
abundance: few
CDR3aa: CASSEGLAGYNEQFF
CDR3nt: TGTGCCAGCAGTGAAGGACTAGCGGGATACAATGAGCAGTTCTTC

j_gene: TRBJ2-5
v_gene: TRBV5-1
d_gene: NA
abundance: once
CDR3aa: CASSFDQGGETQYF
CDR3nt: TGCGCCAGCAGCTTTGACCAGGGAGGTGAGACCCAGTACTTC

j_gene: TRBJ2-5
v_gene: TRBV7-2
d_gene: NA
abundance: NA
CDR3aa: CASSPPSGWKTQYF
CDR3nt: TGTGCCAGCAGTCCCCCTTCGGGCTGGAAGACCCAGTACTTC

j_gene: TRBJ1-1
v_gene: TRBV12-3/TRBV12-4
d_gene: NA
abundance: NA
CDR3aa: CATMGLGVDTEAFF
CDR3nt: TGTGCCACCATGGGACTAGGGGTCGACACTGAAGCTTTCTTT

j_gene: TRBJ2-7
v_gene: TRBV7-2
d_gene: TRBD2
abundance: few
CDR3aa: CASSLEASGGPWVQYF
CDR3nt: TGTGCCAGCAGCTTAGAAGCTAGCGGGGGGCCCTGGGTACAGTACTTC

j_gene: TRBJ2-7
v_gene: TRBV12-3/TRBV12-4
d_gene: NA
abundance: NA
CDR3aa: CASSSAGMYEQYF
CDR3nt: TGTGCCAGCAGTTCCGCAGGGATGTACGAGCAGTACTTC

j_gene: TRBJ1-4
v_gene: TRBV15
d_gene: NA
abundance: NA
CDR3aa: CATSRTPQGHSTNEKLFF
CDR3nt: TGTGCCACCAGTAGAACCCCGCAGGGCCACTCAACTAATGAAAAACTGTTTTTT

j_gene: TRBJ1-4
v_gene: TRBV12-3/TRBV12-4
d_gene: NA
abundance: few
CDR3aa: CASSLASGEGEKLFF
CDR3nt: TGTGCCAGCAGTTTGGCTTCAGGGGAGGGTGAAAAACTGTTTTTT

j_gene: TRBJ2-3
v_gene: TRBV28
d_gene: TRBD2
abundance: NA
CDR3aa: CASSASGNYTDTQYF
CDR3nt: TGTGCCAGCAGTGCCAGCGGGAACTACACAGATACGCAGTATTTT

j_gene: TRBJ2-3
v_gene: TRBV10-3
d_gene: TRBD2
abundance: NA
CDR3aa: CAISESRLADTDTQYF
CDR3nt: TGTGCCATCAGTGAGTCGCGGCTAGCGGACACAGATACGCAGTATTTT

j_gene: TRBJ2-5
v_gene: TRBV28
d_gene: TRBD1
abundance: NA
CDR3aa: CASSLPGTGIEETQYF
CDR3nt: TGTGCCAGCAGTCTCCCCGGGACAGGGATCGAAGAGACCCAGTACTTC

j_gene: TRBJ2-5
v_gene: TRBV6-5
d_gene: NA
abundance: NA
CDR3aa: CASSYPASGQETQYF
CDR3nt: TGTGCCAGCAGTTACCCGGCTTCCGGCCAAGAGACCCAGTACTTC

j_gene: TRBJ1-1
v_gene: TRBV25-1
d_gene: NA
abundance: few
CDR3aa: CASSEVGFNTEAFF
CDR3nt: TGTGCCAGCAGTGAGGTCGGGTTTAACACTGAAGCTTTCTTT

j_gene: TRBJ1-3
v_gene: TRBV12-3/TRBV12-4
d_gene: NA
abundance: few
CDR3aa: CASSLDGAGGNTIYF
CDR3nt: TGTGCCAGCAGTTTGGACGGTGCTGGGGGAAACACCATATATTTT

j_gene: TRBJ2-2
v_gene: TRBV27
d_gene: NA
abundance: NA
CDR3aa: CASSIPGPGELFF
CDR3nt: TGTGCCAGCAGTATCCCGGGACCCGGGGAGCTGTTTTTT

j_gene: TRBJ1-6
v_gene: TRBV7-2
d_gene: NA
abundance: few
CDR3aa: CASSLMDSSPLHF
CDR3nt: TGTGCCAGCAGCTTGATGGACAGTTCACCCCTCCACTTT

j_gene: TRBJ2-5
v_gene: TRBV29-1
d_gene: TRBD1
abundance: NA
CDR3aa: CSVMGQGGYQATQYF
CDR3nt: TGCAGCGTCATGGGACAGGGGGGGTACCAAGCGACCCAGTACTTC

j_gene: TRBJ2-7
v_gene: TRBV6-2/TRBV6-3
d_gene: NA
abundance: few
CDR3aa: CASSYLGQSEEQYF
CDR3nt: TGTGCCAGCAGTTATCTAGGACAGTCCGAAGAGCAGTACTTC

j_gene: TRBJ2-2
v_gene: TRBV5-1
d_gene: TRBD2
abundance: many
CDR3aa: CASSLAENTGELFF
CDR3nt: TGCGCCAGCAGCCTAGCGGAGAACACCGGGGAGCTGTTTTTT

j_gene: TRBJ2-7
v_gene: TRBV14
d_gene: NA
abundance: few
CDR3aa: CASSQSLQAYEQYF
CDR3nt: TGTGCCAGCAGCCAATCACTACAGGCCTACGAGCAGTACTTC

j_gene: TRBJ2-2
v_gene: TRBV27
d_gene: TRBD1
abundance: few
CDR3aa: CASRQGAGAGELFF
CDR3nt: TGTGCCAGCAGACAGGGGGCCGGCGCCGGGGAGCTGTTTTTT

j_gene: TRBJ2-1
v_gene: TRBV27
d_gene: NA
abundance: NA
CDR3aa: CASSPSTGISYNEQFF
CDR3nt: TGTGCCAGCAGCCCCTCCACAGGGATCTCCTACAATGAGCAGTTCTTC

j_gene: TRBJ1-2
v_gene: TRBV11-2
d_gene: TRBD1
abundance: few
CDR3aa: CASSLRGTGPIGTF
CDR3nt: TGTGCCAGCAGCCTAAGAGGGACAGGGCCTATAGGCACCTTC

j_gene: TRBJ2-1
v_gene: TRBV15
d_gene: TRBD2
abundance: NA
CDR3aa: CATSSGRAYNEQFF
CDR3nt: TGTGCCACCAGTTCTGGGAGGGCCTACAATGAGCAGTTCTTC

j_gene: TRBJ1-4
v_gene: TRBV28
d_gene: TRBD1
abundance: NA
CDR3aa: CASNRGTGEEKLFF
CDR3nt: TGTGCCAGCAACCGAGGGACAGGGGAGGAAAAACTGTTTTTT

j_gene: TRBJ2-3
v_gene: TRBV12-3/TRBV12-4
d_gene: NA
abundance: few
CDR3aa: CASSPPGPGENTQYF
CDR3nt: TGTGCCAGCAGCCCCCCCGGGCCAGGTGAAAATACGCAGTATTTT

j_gene: TRBJ2-7
v_gene: TRBV12-3/TRBV12-4
d_gene: NA
abundance: NA
CDR3aa: CASSSRGLYEQYF
CDR3nt: TGTGCCAGCAGTTCGCGGGGGCTATACGAGCAGTACTTC

j_gene: TRBJ2-7
v_gene: TRBV9
d_gene: TRBD1
abundance: NA
CDR3aa: CASSTQTGQGGTYEQYF
CDR3nt: TGTGCCAGCAGCACCCAGACCGGACAGGGGGGCACCTACGAGCAGTACTTC